The T cell receptor (beta chain) under discussion was sequenced for a study of control samples from healthy donors and cancer patients. Profiling relied on immunoSEQ multiplex PCR, and the TCRdb table lists in-frame clones only, not all of them. This sample has some 140,000 clones; 75% to 90% occur once, and the top ten carry just over 8.5%. The germline gives CDR1 LNHNV, CDR2 YYDKDF (reference sequence). The junction had 7 bases not matched to a gene; V was cut back by 1 base and J by 4 bases. The CDR3 extends over 16 amino acids. Sequencing was carried out using blood. This chain connects TRBV15 to TRBJ2-1; 7 nucleotides agree with TRBD2. This TCR was sampled from a woman under 40 in good health. CDR3 DNA: TGTGCCACCAGCAGAGCAGGCGGGAGTTCGTACAATGAGCAGTTCTTC. Its translation is CATSRAGGSSYNEQFF.